The next 4 T cell receptor beta chains were all read from a single sample in a study of T-cell memory formation after mild COVID-19. TCRdb reprocessed the 5' RACE reads with MiXCR, giving one entry per CDR3 protein. Of 400,000 or so distinct CDR3 sequences listed, around 19% are singletons. Sequenced input: PBMCs or a T cell subset sorted from them (not recorded which). These receptors were taken from an adult woman who had mild COVID-19 (a few samples of this study predate the infection). Cell type and time point are not known.

The sample holds many counts of this clonotype. The chain couples TRBV11-2 to TRBJ2-1; 11 bases agree with TRBD2. The CDR3 is 13 residues long. Trimming at V came to 6 bases and at J to 5 bases, leaving 0 bases not matched to a gene. Germline CDR1 is SGHAT and CDR2 is FQNNGV. This CDR3 reads CASRTSGNNEQFF. The CDR3 DNA reads as TGTGCCAGCAGGACTAGCGGGAACAATGAGCAGTTCTTC.

In its sample, this clonotype was seen a few times. The chain uses TRBV5-1 and TRBJ2-2; no definite D call. V lost 6 bases, J lost 1 base, and 10 bases lay in between. CDR1 is SGHRS, CDR2 YFSETQ, per germline. This CDR3 region has 14 residues. The CDR3 loop is CASKDTLNTGELFF. CDR3 nucleotide sequence: TGCGCCAGCAAAGACACCCTGAACACCGGGGAGCTGTTTTTT. The full variable domain, completed using reference TRBV5-1 and TRBJ2-2, is KAGVTQTPRYLIKTRGQQVTLSCSPISGHRSVSWYQQTPGQGLQFLFEYFSETQRNKGNFPGRFSGRQFSNSRSEMNVSTLELGDSALYLCASKDTLNTGELFFGEGSRLTVL.

This clonotype was seen a handful of times. The V gene is TRBV20-1, the J gene TRBJ2-1; D may match TRBD1 or TRBD2 (5 bases each). Deletions cut 1 base from V and 9 bases from J, with 13 bases between. The CDR3 runs to 13 residues. CDR1 is DFQATT and CDR2 is SNEGSKA in the germline V gene (reference sequence). The CDR3 coding sequence is TGCAGTGCTAGAGCTACCGAGGGGCCTGAGCAGTTCTTC. It yields the protein CSARATEGPEQFF.

The J gene is TRBJ2-2, the V gene TRBV29-1; 8 bases align to TRBD1. V shed 5 bases and J 4 bases; nucleotides not matched to a gene: 3. Germline CDR1 SQVTM, CDR2 ANQGSEA. The length of the CDR3 is 13 residues. The CDR3 sequence: CSVSGGLTGELFF. For the CDR3, the DNA is TGCAGCGTTTCAGGGGGCCTCACCGGGGAGCTGTTTTTT.